Following are 8 T cell receptor beta chains from one sample sequenced in a study of T cells expressing NK-cell markers. TCRdb re-called the 5' RACE reads, yielding one record per CDR3 amino acid sequence without DNA. The sample's table shows 350,000 to 400,000 distinct CDR3 sequences. Sequencing used blood T cells: a sorted CD56 or NKG2C T cell subset, CD4+ or CD8+ T cells, or bulk PBMC T cells (not recorded which). The receptor set was obtained from a woman aged 45 to 65 in good health.

V and J are TRBV10-2 and TRBJ2-5. CDR3 length: 14 residues. Germline V gene sequence: CDR1 WSHSY, CDR2 SAAADI. CDR3 region: CASSESRMTPTQYF.

The CDR3 region is CASSLRWVLGLGTYNEQFF. This chain links TRBV5-6 with TRBJ2-1; TCRdb's D call, TRBD2, is unchecked because there is no DNA. The CDR3 sequence is 19 residues long. Germline V gives CDR1 SGHDT, CDR2 YYEEEE.

This chain uses TRBV18 with TRBJ1-3. This CDR3 spans 16 amino acids. CDR1 and CDR2 (germline): KGHSH, LQKENI. The chain's CDR3 is CASSPLVLGSGNTIYF. Supplemented by reference TRBV18 and TRBJ1-3, the full variable domain reads NAGVMQNPRHLVRRRGQEARLRCSPMKGHSHVYWYRQLPEEGLKFMVYLQKENIIDESGMPKERFSAEFPKEGPSILRIQQVVRGDSAAYFCASSPLVLGSGNTIYFGEGSWLTVV.

The chain couples TRBV12-3 or TRBV12-4 to TRBJ1-6; TCRdb names TRBD1, which stays unverified in the absence of DNA. This CDR3 is built from 14 residues. CDR3 sequence: CASSLTGQNSPLHF.

The V call is TRBV30, the J call TRBJ2-2; TCRdb proposes TRBD2, but this gene call is untestable without DNA. The length of the CDR3 is 15 residues. Germline CDR1 is GTSNPN and CDR2 is SVGIG (reference sequence). The CDR3 region is CAWNQGLANTGELFF. Using reference TRBV30 and TRBJ2-2 for the parts outside the CDR3, the full variable domain is SQTIHQWPATLVQPVGSPLSLECTVEGTSNPNLYWYRQAAGRGLQLLFYSVGIGQISSEVPQNLSASRPQDRQFILSSKKLLLSDSGFYLCAWNQGLANTGELFFGEGSRLTVL.

The chain is built from TRBV6-5 and TRBJ2-7; TCRdb selects TRBD1, and the lack of DNA leaves this call unchecked. Germline V gene data show CDR1 as MNHEY and CDR2 as SVGAGI. The CDR3 is made up of 18 amino acids. The chain's CDR3 is CASSPIPPRGPRSYEQYF.

The chain recombines TRBV24-1 with TRBJ2-1; without DNA, the TCRdb call of TRBD2 cannot be checked. Germline CDR1 and CDR2: KGHDR and SFDVKD. CDR3 length: 15 residues. Here the CDR3 reads CATSTGTSSSNEQFF.

This chain joins TRBV12-3 or TRBV12-4 and TRBJ2-1. The CDR3 sequence is 13 residues long. This chain's CDR3 is CASSWGVNNEQFF.